The 16 T cell receptor beta chains below were found in one sample sequenced in a study of Graves' ophthalmopathy and Graves' hyperthyroidism. Amplified TCR beta CDR3 regions were obtained using RNA transcripts as template. First-round RT-PCR used HTBI primers; second-round multiplex PCR followed. One entry per CDR3 protein results from TCRdb running MiXCR on the multiplex PCR reads. The data contain about 1.2 million distinct CDR3 sequences, less than 45% of them singletons. The sequencing sample was made of peripheral blood or thyroid tissue (not recorded which). The receptors were sampled from an adult man with Graves' hyperthyroidism.

In DNA form, the CDR3 reads TGTGCCAGCAGTTTAACGGGACAGGGGTTTTCCTACGAGCAGTACTTC. Its protein is CASSLTGQGFSYEQYF. The gene calls are TRBV28 and TRBJ2-7; 10 bases are shared with TRBD1. The junction had 5 bases not matched to a gene; V was cut back by 2 bases and J by 1 base. This CDR3 comprises 16 residues. CDR1 MDHEN and CDR2 SYDVKM come from the germline V gene. Drawing the rest from reference TRBV28 and TRBJ2-7, the complete variable domain is DVKVTQSSRYLVKRTGEKVFLECVQDMDHENMFWYRQDPGLGLRLIYFSYDVKMKEKGDIPEGYSVSREKKERFSLILESASTNQTSMYLCASSLTGQGFSYEQYFGPGTRLTVT.

This clonotype was seen a few times. The chain recombines TRBV12-3 or TRBV12-4 with TRBJ2-7, with 12 bases fitting TRBD1. Trimming cost V 6 bases and J 5 bases; bases outside gene matches: 8. This CDR3 has 15 amino acids. In DNA form, the CDR3 reads TGTGCCAGCAGGGACCGGGACAGGGGGCGCGACGAGCAGTACTTC. Encoded protein: CASRDRDRGRDEQYF.

The genes are TRBV29-1 and TRBJ2-5, with 9 bases that match TRBD1. CDR1 and CDR2 (germline): SQVTM, ANQGSEA. This CDR3 spans 14 amino acids. V lost 2 bases, J lost 2 bases, and 3 bases stayed unmatched. The CDR3 coding sequence is TGCAGCGTTGAACCGGGACAGGGTCAAGAGACCCAGTACTTC. Translating it yields CSVEPGQGQETQYF.

With respect to this clonotype: The CDR3 does not end in the conserved phenylalanine or tryptophan, so this is likely a read error. Because the CDR3's place on the DNA is in doubt, the DNA is left out and the CDR3 is given as listed by TCRdb. J is TRBJ1-1 and V is TRBV15. Counting both end residues, the CDR3 totals 14 amino acids. Germline V CDR1 and CDR2: LNHNV, YYDKDF (reference sequence). This chain's CDR3 is CATSRGDLRAGTFL.

J is TRBJ1-1 and V is TRBV4-2; 7 bases are shared with TRBD1. V shed 1 base and J 2 bases; nucleotides not matched to a gene: 10. CDR3 length: 17 amino acids. Looked up from germline, CDR1 is LGHNA and CDR2 is YNFKEQ. CDR3 nucleotide sequence: TGTGCCAGCAGCCAAGGGGGTGACAGGGAAGTCAACACTGAAGCTTTCTTT. This sequence encodes CASSQGGDREVNTEAFF.

This clonotype has a count of ten or more. The chain is built from TRBV7-9 and TRBJ2-7; TRBD2 agrees at 14 bases. The germline gives CDR1 SEHNR, CDR2 FQNEAQ (reference sequence). V dropped 5 bases and J dropped 7; count of bases not matched to a gene: 4. This CDR3 region has 14 residues. CDR3 residues: CASSDGTSGGEQYF. The DNA for the CDR3 is TGTGCCAGCAGCGATGGGACTAGCGGGGGTGAGCAGTACTTC.

In its sample, this clonotype was seen once. A single base separates this from a much larger clone, so it may be a read error. V and J are TRBV10-3 and TRBJ2-5; 13 bases map to TRBD2. The V gene's germline CDR1 is ENHRY and CDR2 SYGVKD. The CDR3 runs 15 residues. CDR3 loop: CASSGLAGVSGTQCF. CDR3 sequence (DNA): TGTGCCAGCAGCGGACTAGCGGGAGTCTCCGGGACCCAGTGCTTC.

With respect to this clonotype: No conserved phenylalanine or tryptophan is present at the end of the CDR3, so a read error is the likely explanation. The gene calls are TRBV7-2 and TRBJ2-7; the match to TRBD2 covers 8 bases. This CDR3 spans 17 amino acids. Per the germline V gene, CDR1 is SGHTA and CDR2 is FQGNSA. J lost 6 bases, V lost 1 base, and 14 bases had no gene match. CDR3: CASSLEGSGMFRGEQYL. The CDR3 DNA follows: TGTGCCAGCAGCTTAGAAGGTAGCGGGATGTTCCGCGGCGAGCAGTACCTC.

In its sample, this clonotype was seen many times. The chain recombines TRBV7-9 with TRBJ2-7; D is possibly TRBD1 or TRBD2 (7 bases each). Germline CDR1 SEHNR, CDR2 FQNEAQ (reference sequence). Trimming pared 5 bases from V and 2 bases from J, leaving 25 bases between. The CDR3 totals 18 residues. CDR3 in amino acids: CASSPGRGHPSRAYEQYF. DNA of the CDR3: TGTGCCAGCAGCCCAGGGAGGGGGCATCCGAGCAGGGCCTACGAGCAGTACTTC.

The DNA for the CDR3 is TGCAGCGTCAGGAGGGGTTCGGGAGATAGCAATCAGCCCCAGCATTTT. Translation gives CSVRRGSGDSNQPQHF. The genes are TRBV29-1 and TRBJ1-5; tentatively, D is TRBD1 (5 bases). CDR3 size: 16 residues. V lost 6 bases to trimming and J lost 0 bases, with 18 bases between them. CDR1 SQVTM and CDR2 ANQGSEA come from the germline V gene.

The chain links TRBV7-6 to TRBJ2-5, with a possible D match to TRBD1 (7 bases). This CDR3 spans 15 amino acids. In germline, CDR1 is SGHVS, CDR2 FNYEAQ. V dropped 3 bases and J dropped 7 bases, with 18 bases sitting between them. The CDR3 sequence is CASSFNGYQGGTQYF. The CDR3 DNA sequence: TGTGCCAGCAGCTTTAACGGTTACCAGGGGGGGACCCAGTACTTC.

The rearrangement joins TRBV7-2 to TRBJ2-6, with D tentatively TRBD2 (7 bases). The CDR3 sequence is 19 residues long. V lost 1 base and J lost 4, with 20 bases in between. From germline, CDR1 is SGHTA and CDR2 FQGNSA. This CDR3 is CASSLGGGWVLSGANVLTF. CDR3 in DNA: TGTGCCAGCAGCTTAGGCGGGGGCTGGGTCCTCTCCGGGGCCAACGTCCTGACTTTC.

This clonotype was counted a single time. The chain employs TRBV11-2 and TRBJ1-5; TRBD1 might be the D (5 bases). The germline V gene has CDR1 SGHAT and CDR2 FQNNGV. V shed 5 bases and J shed 6 bases, with 11 bases lying between them. The CDR3 is 13 residues long. The CDR3 is CASSRGTSQPQHF. Written as DNA, the CDR3 is TGTGCCAGCAGCCGAGGGACGTCTCAGCCCCAGCATTTT. The full variable domain, in which reference TRBV11-2 and TRBJ1-5 provide the parts outside the CDR3, is EAGVAQSPRYKIIEKRQSVAFWCNPISGHATLYWYQQILGQGPKLLIQFQNNGVVDDSQLPKDRFSAERLKGVDSTLKIQPAKLEDSAVYLCASSRGTSQPQHFGDGTRLSIL.

This chain links TRBV10-3 with TRBJ2-5; tentatively, D is TRBD1 (5 bases). The V gene lost 10 bases and the J gene lost 0 bases, with 15 bases spanning the gap. This CDR3 region has 14 residues. CDR1 is ENHRY, CDR2 SYGVKD, per germline. In nucleotides, the CDR3 is TGTGCCAGCAGCGCCGCAGGGAACCAAGAGACCCAGTACTTC. Protein sequence: CASSAAGNQETQYF.

With regard to this clonotype: Being one base from a much bigger clone, this may be a read error. The chain has TRBV20-1 and TRBJ2-7; D possibly corresponds to TRBD1 (5 bases). The CDR3 consists of 14 residues. CDR1 is DFQATT, CDR2 SNEGSKA, per germline (reference sequence). The CDR3 spells CNAPRPGNSYEQYF. The CDR3 region has the DNA TGCAATGCCCCGCGCCCAGGGAACTCCTACGAGCAGTACTTC.

This clonotype showed up just a few times. The chain couples TRBV19 to TRBJ2-6; a possible D gene is TRBD1 (5 bases). Trimming left V 7 bases short and J 4 bases short, with 14 bases between. The germline V gene encodes CDR1 LNHDA and CDR2 SQIVND (reference sequence). This CDR3 spans 15 amino acids. CDR3 coding DNA: TGTGCCAGTACAGGCTGGGGCGCGGGGGCCAACGTCCTGACTTTC. It yields the protein CASTGWGAGANVLTF. Based on the CDR3 plus reference TRBV19 and TRBJ2-6, the full variable domain is DGGITQSPKYLFRKEGQNVTLSCEQNLNHDAMYWYRQDPGQGLRLIYYSQIVNDFQKGDIAEGYSVSREKKESFPLTVTSAQKNPTAFYLCASTGWGAGANVLTFGAGSRLTVL.